The rows below give T cell receptor beta chains drawn from one sample of a study of T cells in Graves' hyperthyroidism and ophthalmopathy. TCRdb passed the multiplex PCR reads through MiXCR, listing each CDR3 protein once. This sample has under 750,000 distinct CDR3 sequences; roughly a sixth occur once, and the top ten carry around 17%. Specimen: blood. The receptors here all came from a woman aged 45-59 years with Graves' hyperthyroidism that later progressed to Graves' ophthalmopathy. CDR3s include the opening cysteine and the closing phenylalanine or tryptophan. A D gene is named only where the DNA matches it firmly. Size tells how often a clone was seen (once, few, many) or the class of an expanded clone, and some rows leave it out.

TRBV3-1,many,.,TRBJ1-1,TGTGCCAGCAGCCAAGACAGAGCCCTGAACACTGAAGCTTTCTTT,CASSQDRALNTEAFF
TRBV20-1,few,TRBD1,TRBJ2-7,TGCAGTGCCGTGACAGGGCAGGGAGCGGCCTACGAGCAGTACTTC,CSAVTGQGAAYEQYF
TRBV7-8,.,TRBD1,TRBJ1-2,TGTGCCAGCAGCCTTCCAGGGGGTAGCACGAATGGCTACACCTTC,CASSLPGGSTNGYTF
TRBV2,.,TRBD2,TRBJ2-1,TGTGCCGGCACGATCCTAGCGGGGGGCGCCAATGAGCAGTTCTTC,CAGTILAGGANEQFF
TRBV9,.,.,TRBJ1-1,TGTGCCAGCAGCCGGGACATCACTGAAGCTTTCTTT,CASSRDITEAFF
TRBV24-1,.,.,TRBJ2-3,TGTGCCACCAGTGAGGGACAAAATACGCAGTATTTT,CATSEGQNTQYF
TRBV11-2,many,TRBD1,TRBJ1-1,TGTGCCAGCAGCCCACTGAGGGGGCTTGGGGAAGCTTTCTTT,CASSPLRGLGEAFF
TRBV4-1,.,.,TRBJ2-5,TGCGCCAGCAGGCAGGGTTTCGAAGAGACCCAGTACTTC,CASRQGFEETQYF
TRBV6-2/TRBV6-3,few,.,TRBJ2-3,TGTGCCAGCAGTCCACTAGCAGTTACGCAGTATTTT,CASSPLAVTQYF
TRBV15,many,.,TRBJ1-1,TGTGCCACCACAGGACAGTCGGGAACTGAAGCTTTCTTT,CATTGQSGTEAFF
TRBV29-1,.,.,TRBJ1-1,TGCAGCGTTGTACAAGTGGACACTGAAGCTTTCTTT,CSVVQVDTEAFF
TRBV3-1,many,.,TRBJ1-2,TGTGCCAGCAGCCAAACCCCGGACGGTGACTATGGCTACACCTTC,CASSQTPDGDYGYTF
TRBV7-7,.,.,TRBJ2-5,TGTGCTAGCAGCTTAGGTCAGCGGTTTTCGACCCAGTACTTC,CASSLGQRFSTQYF
TRBV20-1,many,TRBD2,TRBJ2-5,TGCAGTGCTTCACTAGCGGGGGGTGGAGAGACCCAGTACTTC,CSASLAGGGETQYF
TRBV7-6,.,.,TRBJ1-6,TGTGCCAGCAGCTTAGCAGCCCCCCCGCAGGGTCCAAATTCACCCCTCCACTTT,CASSLAAPPQGPNSPLHF
TRBV5-1,many,TRBD2,TRBJ2-1,TGTGCCAGCAGTCCTAGCGGGGGGGCTTCCTACAATGAGCAGTTCTTC,CASSPSGGASYNEQFF
TRBV20-1,.,TRBD2,TRBJ2-1,TGCAGTGCGACTAAGACTAGCCAATCCTACAATGAGCAGTTCTTC,CSATKTSQSYNEQFF
TRBV7-6,.,.,TRBJ2-7,TGTGCCAGCAGCTTATCATCGCGGGACACCTCCTACGAGCAGTACTTC,CASSLSSRDTSYEQYF
TRBV29-1,.,.,TRBJ2-1,TGCAGCGTTGAAGATGAGCAGTTCTTC,CSVEDEQFF
TRBV11-2,many,.,TRBJ2-1,TGTGCCAGCAGCTTAGATATGGCCGGGTTGTTCAATGAGCAGTTCTTC,CASSLDMAGLFNEQFF
TRBV5-1,.,TRBD1,TRBJ1-4,TGCGCCAGCAGCAGGGGACAGCCAACTAATGAAAAACTGTTTTTT,CASSRGQPTNEKLFF
TRBV18,.,.,TRBJ2-3,TGTGCCAGCTCACAACAGACAGGCAGACTCACAGATACGCAGTATTTT,CASSQQTGRLTDTQYF
TRBV20-1,many,.,TRBJ1-1,TGCAGTGCTAGAGATGGACGGGAGACTGAAGCTTTCTTT,CSARDGRETEAFF
TRBV5-1,.,TRBD2,TRBJ2-1,TGCGCCAGCACTAGCGGGGGGGCCCACAATGAGCAGTTCTTC,CASTSGGAHNEQFF
TRBV19,few,TRBD2,TRBJ2-1,TGTGCCAGTAGTTCCTTAGCGGGGGGGCAATACAATGAGCAGTTCTTC,CASSSLAGGQYNEQFF
TRBV20-1,.,.,TRBJ2-2,TGCAGTGCTAGATTGTCGCCGTTCACCGGGGAGCTGTTTTTT,CSARLSPFTGELFF
TRBV12-3/TRBV12-4,.,.,TRBJ1-2,TGTGCCAGCAGCCCACACAGGGTCTCCTATGGCTACACCTTC,CASSPHRVSYGYTF
TRBV27,many,.,TRBJ2-1,TGTGCCAGCAGTTTAGGGGACCCGGGGTGGGATGAGCAGTTCTTC,CASSLGDPGWDEQFF
TRBV20-1,many,.,TRBJ1-1,TGCAGTGCCGGAGGGCGGCAGGACGCTGAAGCTTTCTTT,CSAGGRQDAEAFF
TRBV20-1,few,.,TRBJ1-2,TGCAGTGCTAGAGATCAGGGGTATTCAAACTATGGCTACACCTTC,CSARDQGYSNYGYTF
TRBV3-1,many,.,TRBJ1-2,TGTGCCAGCAGCCAAGATGAACCGGCAGCTTATGGCTACACCTTC,CASSQDEPAAYGYTF
TRBV7-3,many,TRBD2,TRBJ2-1,TGTGCCAGCAGCTTAAGCCGCGGGGGGGACGACAATGAGCAGTTCTTC,CASSLSRGGDDNEQFF
TRBV2,.,.,TRBJ2-7,TGTGCCAGCAGGGGAATGACAGGAACCTACGAGCAGTACTTC,CASRGMTGTYEQYF
TRBV3-1,many,.,TRBJ1-1,TGTGCCAGCAGCCAACGGGGCGGCACTGAAGCTTTCTTT,CASSQRGGTEAFF
TRBV3-1,many,.,TRBJ2-1,TGTGCCAGCAGCCCTCGGGGGGCCGGGGGTGAGCAGTTCTTC,CASSPRGAGGEQFF
TRBV6-1,many,.,TRBJ1-2,TGTGCCAGCAGTGAGTCGACCTATGGCTACACCTTC,CASSESTYGYTF
TRBV19,few,.,TRBJ1-1,TGTGCCAGTAGTACTTTAGTCACTGAAGCTTTCTTT,CASSTLVTEAFF
TRBV3-1,.,.,TRBJ1-6,TGTGCCAGCAGTCAAGAGGTGACAGGCAATTCACCCCTCCACTTT,CASSQEVTGNSPLHF
TRBV30,many,.,TRBJ2-5,TGTGCCTGGAGGCTAGCACCCGTAGAGACCCAGTACTTC,CAWRLAPVETQYF
TRBV20-1,.,TRBD2,TRBJ2-1,TGCAGTGCTACACAACCTCCGGGACTAGCGGGGGGGGCGCACCGGGGATCCTACAATGAGCAGTTCTTC,CSATQPPGLAGGAHRGSYNEQFF
TRBV7-2,many,.,TRBJ1-2,TGTGCCAGCAGCAAAGACTCAGACTATGGCTACACCTTC,CASSKDSDYGYTF
TRBV5-1,many,.,TRBJ1-1,TGTGCCAGCAGCTTACCAGGGATGAACACTGAAGCTTTCTTT,CASSLPGMNTEAFF
TRBV3-1,.,TRBD1,TRBJ2-4,TGTGCCAGCAGTCGGGACAGGGAGCAAAACATTCAGTACTTC,CASSRDREQNIQYF
TRBV5-1,few,.,TRBJ2-3,TGCGCCAGCGGCCTAGGAATCGGGGCCAGCACAGATACGCAGTATTTT,CASGLGIGASTDTQYF
TRBV9,many,.,TRBJ1-5,TGTGCCAGCAGCCCCGCGGATAATCAGCCCCAGCATTTT,CASSPADNQPQHF
TRBV29-1,few,TRBD1,TRBJ1-2,TGCAGCGCCCCCGGGACAGGGGACGGCTACACCTTC,CSAPGTGDGYTF
TRBV12-3/TRBV12-4,.,.,TRBJ2-5,TGTGCCAGCAGTTTTGAGCGAGAGACCCAGTACTTC,CASSFERETQYF
TRBV3-1,.,.,TRBJ1-2,TGTGCCAGCGAGGGGCCAGCCTATGGCTACACCTTC,CASEGPAYGYTF
TRBV9,.,TRBD1,TRBJ2-5,TGTGCCAGCAGCCCTCGACCAGGGGGCAGGGAGACCCAGTACTTC,CASSPRPGGRETQYF
TRBV12-5,few,.,TRBJ2-5,TGTGCTAGTGGTTTAGTAGGGCGAAAGACCCAGTACTTC,CASGLVGRKTQYF